One and the same sample provided the 30 T cell receptor beta chains below, sequenced in a study of cytomegalovirus exposure and HLA in healthy donors. The primer mix had 60 Vbeta and 13 Jbeta primers. Profiling relied on immunoSEQ multiplex PCR, and the TCRdb table lists in-frame clones only, not all of them. This sample has more than 110,000 clones, with approximately 70% found just once. The sample comprised PBMCs. Receptor source: a woman aged 55-70 years in good health and CMV-seropositive.

The rearrangement joins TRBV6-6 to TRBJ1-2; D unclear. This CDR3 is built from 15 residues. Trimming took 6 bases from V and 8 from J, leaving 22 bases between them. The V gene's germline CDR1 is MNHNY and CDR2 SVGAGI (reference sequence). The CDR3 is CASSYPSGGPGGYTF. The CDR3 coding sequence is TGTGCCAGCAGCTACCCAAGTGGAGGCCCGGGAGGCTACACCTTC.

This clone appeared once. In the same sample, other DNA sequences code for this CDR3. The V call is TRBV6-5, the J call TRBJ1-1, with 7 bases aligning to TRBD1. The CDR3 runs to 14 residues. Germline assignment: CDR1 MNHEY and CDR2 SVGAGI. Trimming took 5 bases from V and 1 from J; bases not matched to a gene: 4. CDR3 residues: CASSRRQGNTEAFF. In DNA, the CDR3 is TGTGCCAGCAGTAGGAGACAGGGGAACACTGAAGCTTTCTTT.

The V and J genes are TRBV27 and TRBJ1-5, with D possibly matching TRBD1 (5 bases). The V end lost 8 bases, the J end lost 3 bases, and 17 bases lay between the germline ends. CDR1 and CDR2 (germline): MNHEY, SMNVEV (reference sequence). The CDR3 runs 15 residues. In DNA form, the CDR3 reads TGTGCCAGCGGTCCCCAGACAGAGTTCAATCAGCCCCAGCATTTT. Translated: CASGPQTEFNQPQHF.

The CDR3 spells CASSLDGYGYTF. The DNA for the CDR3 is TGTGCCAGCAGCTTGGACGGCTATGGCTACACCTTC. The chain couples TRBV5-6 to TRBJ1-2; D gene unclear. The CDR3 is made up of 12 amino acids. Germline-derived CDR1 and CDR2 are SGHDT and YYEEEE. Trimming shortened V by 0 bases and J by 4 bases, and 4 bases separated the two germline ends.

The V gene is TRBV9, the J gene TRBJ2-1; 10 bases agree with TRBD2. This CDR3 has 14 residues. J lost 7 bases, V lost 0 bases, and 1 base had no gene match. CDR1 SGDLS and CDR2 YYNGEE come from the germline V gene. CDR3 residues: CASSVGGLANEQFF. The CDR3 DNA reads TGTGCCAGCAGCGTAGGGGGACTAGCGAATGAGCAGTTCTTC.

The chain uses TRBV7-3 and TRBJ2-1; 13 bases align to TRBD2. The CDR3 sequence is 17 residues long. Per germline, CDR1 SGHTA and CDR2 FQGTGA. With V trimmed by 1 base and J by 6 bases, 6 bases remained unmatched. The CDR3 loop reads CASSLRGGLAGSNEQFF. The CDR3 coding sequence is TGTGCCAGCAGCTTAAGGGGGGGACTAGCGGGAAGCAATGAGCAGTTCTTC.

This chain links TRBV5-6 with TRBJ2-6; D gene ambiguous. Germline CDR1 reads SGHDT; CDR2 reads YYEEEE. Trimming shortened V by 2 bases and J by 2 bases, and 8 bases separated the two germline ends. CDR3 size: 15 residues. The CDR3 DNA sequence: TGTGCCAGCAGCTTTATGGCAGCTGGGGCCAACGTCCTGACTTTC. It translates to CASSFMAAGANVLTF.

This clone was recorded once. In nucleotides, the CDR3 is TGTGCCAGCAGTTTACCGTCAGGCCTATCCACCGGGGAGCTGTTTTTT. Its translation is CASSLPSGLSTGELFF. V gene TRBV28 combines with J gene TRBJ2-2; unclear D gene. Trimming stripped 2 bases from V and 4 bases from J, with 14 bases between. The germline V gene has CDR1 MDHEN and CDR2 SYDVKM. The CDR3 loop spans 16 amino acids.

The chain is built from TRBV5-6 and TRBJ2-1; D ambiguous. CDR3 size: 13 residues. CDR1 is SGHDT and CDR2 is YYEEEE in the germline V gene. Trimming shortened V by 1 base and J by 3 bases, and 5 bases separated the two germline ends. CDR3 nucleotides: TGTGCCAGCAGCTTGACACACTACAATGAGCAGTTCTTC. It codes for CASSLTHYNEQFF.

J is TRBJ2-5 and V is TRBV9; D gene uncertain. Germline CDR1 reads SGDLS; CDR2 reads YYNGEE. The germline V and J ends were trimmed by 4 bases and 3 bases, with 10 bases remaining between them. The CDR3 runs to 13 residues. The CDR3 coding sequence is TGTGCCAGCAGCCTTAGTCCGGAAGAGACCCAGTACTTC. Its translation: CASSLSPEETQYF.

The gene calls are TRBV18 and TRBJ2-7; 8 nucleotides agree with TRBD1. Germline V CDR1 and CDR2: KGHSH, LQKENI. The V and J ends lost 3 bases and 3 bases, in that order; junction bases with no gene match: 4. The CDR3 loop spans 14 amino acids. The DNA for the CDR3 is TGTGCCAGCTCACCGGGACAGGCTTTCTACGAGCAGTACTTC. It translates to CASSPGQAFYEQYF.

The chain is built from TRBV5-4 and TRBJ2-1, with a tentative D call TRBD1 (6 bases). The CDR3 loop spans 15 amino acids. Trimming removed 7 bases from V and 5 bases from J, with 19 bases in between. Germline V gene lookup returns CDR1 SGHNT and CDR2 YYREEE (reference sequence). CDR3 nucleotide sequence: TGTGCCAGCGTCATTCAGGGGCCGGTCAACAATGAGCAGTTCTTC. Amino acids: CASVIQGPVNNEQFF.

The V gene is TRBV2, the J gene TRBJ2-3; 9 bases fit TRBD2. J gave up 4 bases and V 2 bases, and 7 bases lay outside the gene matches. The CDR3 runs 16 residues. Per germline, CDR1 SNHLY and CDR2 FYNNEI. The CDR3 region is CASSELLAGSADTQYF. As DNA, the CDR3 is TGTGCCAGCAGTGAACTTCTAGCGGGATCAGCAGATACGCAGTATTTT.

The V gene is TRBV11-2, the J gene TRBJ2-1; weak D call: TRBD2 (5 bases). Germline CDR1 and CDR2: SGHAT and FQNNGV. The ends were cut back, 5 bases at V and 10 bases at J, with 12 bases in the middle. This CDR3 region has 12 residues. Here the CDR3 DNA reads TGTGCCAGCAGCCCCGGGGTCTGGGAGCAGTTCTTC. Translation gives CASSPGVWEQFF.

This clone was seen a single time. The gene calls are TRBV5-1 and TRBJ1-1; 7 nucleotides agree with TRBD1. CDR1 and CDR2 (germline): SGHRS, YFSETQ. V shed 1 base and J 5 bases; nucleotides not matched to a gene: 8. The CDR3 sequence is 15 residues long. The CDR3 spells CASSLTGEVYTEAFF. The CDR3 DNA is TGCGCCAGCAGCTTGACAGGGGAGGTTTATACTGAAGCTTTCTTT.

This clone appeared a few times. This chain links TRBV19 with TRBJ1-4; a weak D match, TRBD1 (6 bases). CDR3 length: 15 amino acids. Germline CDR1 reads LNHDA; CDR2 reads SQIVND (reference sequence). The V end lost 5 bases, the J end lost 3 bases, and 13 bases lay between the germline ends. In nucleotides, the CDR3 is TGTGCCAGTAGTCCATCACGGACAGCTAATGAAAAACTGTTTTTT. Protein: CASSPSRTANEKLFF.

The rearrangement uses TRBV18 and TRBJ1-2, with D possibly TRBD1 on 6 matching bases. Germline V gene sequence: CDR1 KGHSH, CDR2 LQKENI. This CDR3 spans 14 amino acids. V lost 3 bases and J 2 bases, leaving 10 bases between the germline ends. The CDR3 sequence is CASSPTGQNYGYTF. The DNA of the CDR3 is TGTGCCAGCTCACCTACGGGACAAAACTATGGCTACACCTTC.

The rearrangement links TRBV6-6 to TRBJ2-7; 9 bases align to TRBD2. With V trimmed by 2 bases and J by 2 bases, 1 base remained unmatched. The CDR3 runs to 14 residues. Per germline, CDR1 MNHNY and CDR2 SVGAGI (reference sequence). The CDR3: CASSYERGAYEQYF. The CDR3 region has the DNA TGTGCCAGCAGTTACGAGCGGGGGGCCTACGAGCAGTACTTC.

The chain couples TRBV6-5 to TRBJ2-7; D remains ambiguous. Trimming pared 2 bases from V and 2 bases from J, leaving 7 bases between. Germline V gives CDR1 MNHEY, CDR2 SVGAGI. The CDR3 runs to 13 residues. CDR3 sequence reads: CASSYDSTYEQYF. CDR3 in DNA: TGTGCCAGCAGTTACGACTCTACCTACGAGCAGTACTTC.

V usage is TRBV6-6 and J usage is TRBJ1-3, with D possibly TRBD1 on 6 matching bases. The V gene lost 2 bases and the J gene lost 2 bases, with 13 bases spanning the gap. In germline, CDR1 is MNHNY, CDR2 SVGAGI (reference sequence). The CDR3 consists of 16 residues. The CDR3 DNA reads as TGTGCCAGCAGTTACGGTGGGGCAGGGGCTGGAAACACCATATATTTT. It yields the protein CASSYGGAGAGNTIYF.

This chain links TRBV28 with TRBJ2-5; TRBD2 matches 8 bases. CDR3 length equals 14 residues. Germline V gene sequence: CDR1 MDHEN, CDR2 SYDVKM. The junction had 5 bases not matched to a gene; V was cut back by 6 bases and J by 2 bases. DNA for the CDR3: TGTGCCAGCAGCCTAACTAGCGGACAAGAGACCCAGTACTTC. The encoded protein is CASSLTSGQETQYF.

V and J are TRBV4-1 and TRBJ2-5; D could derive from TRBD1 or TRBD2 (10 bases each). Germline CDR1 reads MGHRA; CDR2 reads YSYEKL. The V gene lost 2 bases and the J gene lost 2 bases, with 24 bases spanning the gap. The CDR3 length is 19 residues. CDR3 nucleotides: TGCGCCAGCAGCCAACAGACAGGGGGCCTAGCGGGAGTACAAGAGACCCAGTACTTC. This gives the protein CASSQQTGGLAGVQETQYF.

The rearrangement uses TRBV11-2 and TRBJ2-5; 10 bases line up with TRBD2. Germline CDR1 is SGHAT and CDR2 is FQNNGV. The CDR3 is 15 amino acids. Trimming at V came to 3 bases and at J to 9 bases, leaving 10 bases not matched to a gene. DNA for the CDR3: TGTGCCAGCAGCTTGGAAGCGGGAGGGGCCGGGCCCCAGTACTTC. Its protein is CASSLEAGGAGPQYF.

This clone has just a few counts. J is TRBJ2-2 and V is TRBV19; 10 nucleotides line up with TRBD1. CDR3 length: 19 residues. From germline, CDR1 is LNHDA and CDR2 SQIVND (reference sequence). V lost 3 bases to trimming and J lost 7 bases; unmatched junction nucleotides: 17. The CDR3 DNA reads as TGTGCCAGTAGTATCCCAACCATGCGCAGACAGGGGGCTATCGGGGAGCTGTTTTTT. Its protein is CASSIPTMRRQGAIGELFF.

This chain connects TRBV5-6 to TRBJ2-3; the match to TRBD1 covers 8 bases. The germline V gene encodes CDR1 SGHDT and CDR2 YYEEEE. J was trimmed by 2 bases and V by 1 base; bases with no gene match: 6. This CDR3 has 16 residues. CDR3 DNA sequence: TGTGCCAGCAGCTTGTATAGGACAGGGCACACAGATACGCAGTATTTT. Protein product: CASSLYRTGHTDTQYF.

CDR3 nucleotides: TGTGCCAGCAGTCCCATAGCGTCAGCTGGGGCCAACGTCCTGACTTTC. Its translation is CASSPIASAGANVLTF. The chain has TRBV28 and TRBJ2-6; perhaps TRBD2 as D (5 bases). V dropped 5 bases and J dropped 2 bases, with 13 bases sitting between them. This CDR3 has 16 residues. The germline V gene has CDR1 MDHEN and CDR2 SYDVKM. Together with reference TRBV28 and TRBJ2-6, the CDR3 gives the full variable domain: DVKVTQSSRYLVKRTGEKVFLECVQDMDHENMFWYRQDPGLGLRLIYFSYDVKMKEKGDIPEGYSVSREKKERFSLILESASTNQTSMYLCASSPIASAGANVLTFGAGSRLTVL.

As to this clone: At one boundary the junction diverges from the germline segment, which might be a read error. V usage is TRBV6-1 and J usage is TRBJ1-2; maybe TRBD1 (6 bases). Looked up from germline, CDR1 is MNHNS and CDR2 is SASEGT. The CDR3 loop spans 14 amino acids. The DNA of the CDR3 is TGTGCCTGCAGACAGGTCTCCACTAACTATGGCTACACCTTC. It translates to CACRQVSTNYGYTF.

V is TRBV15 and J is TRBJ2-5; the match to TRBD1 covers 8 bases. This CDR3 has 13 residues. Germline V gives CDR1 LNHNV, CDR2 YYDKDF (reference sequence). Trimming removed 2 bases from V and 6 bases from J; junction bases left unmatched: 2. CDR3 sequence reads: CATSRQGAKTQYF. The CDR3 DNA is TGTGCCACCAGCAGACAGGGGGCAAAGACCCAGTACTTC.

In this sample, this clone turned up once. The chain is built from TRBV28 and TRBJ1-2, with 9 positions matching TRBD1. This CDR3 is built from 15 residues. J gave up 0 bases and V 3 bases, and 2 bases lay outside the gene matches. The germline CDR1 and CDR2 sequences are MDHEN and SYDVKM. For the CDR3, the DNA is TGTGCCAGCAGTTTGGGACAGGGAGCTAACTATGGCTACACCTTC. This codes for CASSLGQGANYGYTF.

V usage is TRBV10-3 and J usage is TRBJ2-1; no reliable D call. Trimming cost V 2 bases and J 10 bases, with 9 bases left between them. Germline V gene sequence: CDR1 ENHRY, CDR2 SYGVKD. The CDR3 covers 12 residues. The DNA of the CDR3 is TGTGCCATCAGTGAGAGAGGAAGGGAGCAGTTCTTC. This encodes CAISERGREQFF.